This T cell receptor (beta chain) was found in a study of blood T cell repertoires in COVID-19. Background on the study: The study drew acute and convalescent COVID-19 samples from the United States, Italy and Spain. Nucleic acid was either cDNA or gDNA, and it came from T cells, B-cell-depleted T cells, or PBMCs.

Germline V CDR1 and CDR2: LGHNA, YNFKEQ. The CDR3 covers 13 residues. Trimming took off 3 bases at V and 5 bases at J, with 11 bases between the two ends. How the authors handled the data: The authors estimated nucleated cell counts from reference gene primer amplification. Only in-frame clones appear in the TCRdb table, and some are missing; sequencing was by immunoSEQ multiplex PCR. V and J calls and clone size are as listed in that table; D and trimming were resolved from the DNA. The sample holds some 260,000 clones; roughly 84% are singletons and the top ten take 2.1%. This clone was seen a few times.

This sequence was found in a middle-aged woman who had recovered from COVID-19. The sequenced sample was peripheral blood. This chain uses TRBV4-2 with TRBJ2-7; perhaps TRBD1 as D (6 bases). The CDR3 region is CASSHGTFDEQYF. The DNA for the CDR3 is TGTGCCAGCAGCCATGGGACATTTGACGAGCAGTACTTC.